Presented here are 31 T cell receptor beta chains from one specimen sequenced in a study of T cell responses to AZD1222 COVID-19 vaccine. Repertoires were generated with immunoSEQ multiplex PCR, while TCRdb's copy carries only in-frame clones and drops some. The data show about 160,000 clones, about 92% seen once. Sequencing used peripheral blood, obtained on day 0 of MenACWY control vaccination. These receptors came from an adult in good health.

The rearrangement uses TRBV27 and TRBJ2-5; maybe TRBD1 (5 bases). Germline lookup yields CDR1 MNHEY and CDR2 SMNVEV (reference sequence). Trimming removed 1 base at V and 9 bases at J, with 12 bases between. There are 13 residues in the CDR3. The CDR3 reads CASSLFIGEAQYF. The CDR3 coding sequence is TGTGCCAGCAGTTTATTTATAGGGGAAGCCCAGTACTTC.

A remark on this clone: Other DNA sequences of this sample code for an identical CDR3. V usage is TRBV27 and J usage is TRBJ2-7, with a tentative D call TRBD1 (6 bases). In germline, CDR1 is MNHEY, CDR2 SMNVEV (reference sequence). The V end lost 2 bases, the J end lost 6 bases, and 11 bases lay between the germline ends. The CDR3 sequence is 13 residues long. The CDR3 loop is CASSLGTSGEQYF. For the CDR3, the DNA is TGTGCCAGCAGTTTAGGGACATCCGGCGAGCAGTACTTC.

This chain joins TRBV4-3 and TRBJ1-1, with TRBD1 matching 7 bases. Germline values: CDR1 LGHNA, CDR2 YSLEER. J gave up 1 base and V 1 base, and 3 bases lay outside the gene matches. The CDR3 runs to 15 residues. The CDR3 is CASSQGDSGNTEAFF. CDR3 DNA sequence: TGCGCCAGCAGCCAAGGGGACAGTGGGAACACTGAAGCTTTCTTT.

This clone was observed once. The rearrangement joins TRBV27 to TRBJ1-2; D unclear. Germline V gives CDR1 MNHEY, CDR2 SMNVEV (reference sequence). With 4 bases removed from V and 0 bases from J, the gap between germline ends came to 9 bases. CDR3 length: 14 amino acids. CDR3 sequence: CASSSGGTNYGYTF. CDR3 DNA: TGTGCCAGCAGTTCCGGAGGGACTAACTATGGCTACACCTTC.

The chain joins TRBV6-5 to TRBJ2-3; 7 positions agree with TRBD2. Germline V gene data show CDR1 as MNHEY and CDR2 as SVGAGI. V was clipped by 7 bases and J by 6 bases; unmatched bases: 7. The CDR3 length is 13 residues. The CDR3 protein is CASTWGGVDTQYF. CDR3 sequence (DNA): TGTGCCAGCACCTGGGGGGGGGTGGATACGCAGTATTTT.

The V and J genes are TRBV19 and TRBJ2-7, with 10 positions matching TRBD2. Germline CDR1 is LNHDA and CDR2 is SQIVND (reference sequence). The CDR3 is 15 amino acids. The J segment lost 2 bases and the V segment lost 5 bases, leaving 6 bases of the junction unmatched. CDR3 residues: CASSPRTSGTYEQYF. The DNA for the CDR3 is TGTGCCAGTAGTCCTCGGACTAGCGGAACCTACGAGCAGTACTTC.

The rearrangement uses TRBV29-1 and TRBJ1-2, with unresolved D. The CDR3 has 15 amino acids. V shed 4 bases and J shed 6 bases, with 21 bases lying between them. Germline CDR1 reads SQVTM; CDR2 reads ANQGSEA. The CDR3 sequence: CSVGGSGVEVHGYTF. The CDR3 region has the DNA TGCAGCGTTGGAGGGTCTGGGGTAGAGGTTCATGGCTACACCTTC.

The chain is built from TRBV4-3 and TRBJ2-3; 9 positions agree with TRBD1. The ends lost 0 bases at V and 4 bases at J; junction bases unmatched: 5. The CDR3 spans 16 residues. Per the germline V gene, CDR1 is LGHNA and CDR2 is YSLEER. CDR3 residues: CASSQETGQGPDTQYF. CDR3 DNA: TGCGCCAGCAGCCAAGAGACGGGACAGGGTCCAGATACGCAGTATTTT.

The CDR3 loop is CASSVEGSRTGELFF. In DNA form, the CDR3 reads TGTGCCAGCAGCGTAGAAGGGAGTCGGACCGGGGAGCTGTTTTTT. The chain recombines TRBV9 with TRBJ2-2; the D gene is possibly TRBD2 (5 bases). The CDR3 loop spans 15 amino acids. The V and J ends lost 0 bases and 5 bases respectively, with 11 bases between them. CDR1 is SGDLS and CDR2 is YYNGEE in the germline V gene.

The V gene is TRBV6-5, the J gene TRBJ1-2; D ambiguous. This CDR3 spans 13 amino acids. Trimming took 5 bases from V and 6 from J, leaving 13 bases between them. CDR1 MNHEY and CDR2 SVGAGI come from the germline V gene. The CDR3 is CASSNNHGHGYTF. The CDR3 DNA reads TGTGCCAGCAGTAACAACCACGGGCATGGCTACACCTTC.

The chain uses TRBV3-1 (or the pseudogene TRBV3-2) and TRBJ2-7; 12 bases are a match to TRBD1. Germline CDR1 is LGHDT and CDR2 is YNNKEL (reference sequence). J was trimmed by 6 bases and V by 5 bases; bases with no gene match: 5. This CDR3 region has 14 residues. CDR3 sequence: CASSLGQGAREQYF. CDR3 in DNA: TGTGCCAGCAGCTTGGGACAGGGGGCACGCGAGCAGTACTTC.

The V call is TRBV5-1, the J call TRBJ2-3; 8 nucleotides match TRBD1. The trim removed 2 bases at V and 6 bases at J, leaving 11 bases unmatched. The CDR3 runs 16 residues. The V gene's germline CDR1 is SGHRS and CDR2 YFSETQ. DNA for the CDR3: TGCGCCAGCAGCTTCAGGGGGCAGTTGGGCGGGGATACGCAGTATTTT. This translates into CASSFRGQLGGDTQYF. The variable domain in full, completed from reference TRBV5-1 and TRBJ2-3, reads KAGVTQTPRYLIKTRGQQVTLSCSPISGHRSVSWYQQTPGQGLQFLFEYFSETQRNKGNFPGRFSGRQFSNSRSEMNVSTLELGDSALYLCASSFRGQLGGDTQYFGPGTRLTVL.

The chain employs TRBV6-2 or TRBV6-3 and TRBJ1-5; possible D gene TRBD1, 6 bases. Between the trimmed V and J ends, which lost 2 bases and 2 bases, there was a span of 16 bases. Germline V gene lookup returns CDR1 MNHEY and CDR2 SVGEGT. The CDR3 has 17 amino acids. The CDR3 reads CASSYLPGGGGNQPQHF. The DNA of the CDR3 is TGTGCCAGCAGTTACCTCCCCGGGGGCGGGGGCAATCAGCCCCAGCATTTT.

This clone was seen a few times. This CDR3 is CASSPTSRGTNEKLFF. In nucleotides, the CDR3 is TGTGCCAGCAGCCCCACTTCCAGGGGCACTAATGAAAAACTGTTTTTT. The chain is built from TRBV14 and TRBJ1-4; a possible D gene is TRBD1 (6 bases). Germline V CDR1 and CDR2: SGHDN, FVKESK. V shed 4 bases and J shed 2 bases, with 14 bases lying between them. The CDR3 runs 16 residues. Full variable domain (missing parts from reference TRBV14 and TRBJ1-4): EAGVTQFPSHSVIEKGQTVTLRCDPISGHDNLYWYRRVMGKEIKFLLHFVKESKQDESGMPNNRFLAERTGGTYSTLKVQPAELEDSGVYFCASSPTSRGTNEKLFFGSGTQLSVL.

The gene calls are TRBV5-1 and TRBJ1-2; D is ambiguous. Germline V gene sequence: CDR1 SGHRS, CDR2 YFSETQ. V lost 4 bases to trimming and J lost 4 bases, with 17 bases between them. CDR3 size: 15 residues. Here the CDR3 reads CASSPNPTSPYGYTF. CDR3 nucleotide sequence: TGCGCCAGCAGCCCTAATCCTACCTCGCCCTATGGCTACACCTTC.

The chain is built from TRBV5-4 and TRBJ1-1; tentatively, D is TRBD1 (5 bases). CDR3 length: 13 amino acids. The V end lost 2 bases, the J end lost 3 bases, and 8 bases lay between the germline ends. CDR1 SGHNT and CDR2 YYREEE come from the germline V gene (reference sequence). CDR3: CASSFSGDTEAFF. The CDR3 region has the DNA TGTGCCAGCAGCTTTTCGGGGGACACTGAAGCTTTCTTT. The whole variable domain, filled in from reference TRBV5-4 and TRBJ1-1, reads ETGVTQSPTHLIKTRGQQVTLRCSSQSGHNTVSWYQQALGQGPQFIFQYYREEENGRGNFPPRFSGLQFPNYSSELNVNALELDDSALYLCASSFSGDTEAFFGQGTRLTVV.

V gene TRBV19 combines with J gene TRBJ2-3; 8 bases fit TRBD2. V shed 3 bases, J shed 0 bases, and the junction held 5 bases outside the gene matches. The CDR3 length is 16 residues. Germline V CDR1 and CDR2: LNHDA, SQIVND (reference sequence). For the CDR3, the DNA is TGTGCCAGTAGTATGCCCGGACTAGCTAGCACAGATACGCAGTATTTT. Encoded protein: CASSMPGLASTDTQYF.

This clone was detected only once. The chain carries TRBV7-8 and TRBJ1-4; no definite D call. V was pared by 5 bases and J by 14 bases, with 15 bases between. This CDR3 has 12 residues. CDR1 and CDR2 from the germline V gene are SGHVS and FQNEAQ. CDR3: CASSQAGQVLFF. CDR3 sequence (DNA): TGTGCCAGCAGCCAGGCGGGCCAGGTCCTGTTTTTT.

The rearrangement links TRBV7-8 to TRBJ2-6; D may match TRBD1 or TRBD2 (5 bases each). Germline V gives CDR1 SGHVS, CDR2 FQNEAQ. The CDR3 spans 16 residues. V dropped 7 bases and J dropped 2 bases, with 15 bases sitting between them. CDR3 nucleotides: TGTGCCAGCACTCGCCCTGTGGGGGCTGGGGCCAACGTCCTGACTTTC. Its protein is CASTRPVGAGANVLTF.

The CDR3 spells CASSPDDNQPQHF. The CDR3 DNA reads TGTGCCAGCAGCCCCGACGACAATCAGCCCCAGCATTTT. V is TRBV7-6 and J is TRBJ1-5; no definite D call. The CDR3 has 13 amino acids. Trimming stripped 5 bases from V and 3 bases from J, with 8 bases between. The germline CDR1 and CDR2 sequences are SGHVS and FNYEAQ.

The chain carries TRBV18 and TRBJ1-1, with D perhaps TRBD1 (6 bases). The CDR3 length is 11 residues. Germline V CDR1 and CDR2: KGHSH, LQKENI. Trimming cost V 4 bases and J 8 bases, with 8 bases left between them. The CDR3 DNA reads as TGTGCCAGCTCACGGGACAAGGAAGCTTTCTTT. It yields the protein CASSRDKEAFF.

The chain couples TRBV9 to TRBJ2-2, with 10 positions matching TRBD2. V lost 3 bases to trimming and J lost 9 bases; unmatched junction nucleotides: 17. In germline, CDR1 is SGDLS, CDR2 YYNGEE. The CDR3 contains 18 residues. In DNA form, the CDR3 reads TGTGCCAGCAGCGGACGGGTATTGGAAACTAGCGGGAACAGGGAGCTGTTTTTT. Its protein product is CASSGRVLETSGNRELFF. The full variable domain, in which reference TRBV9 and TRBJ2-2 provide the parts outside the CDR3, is DSGVTQTPKHLITATGQRVTLRCSPRSGDLSVYWYQQSLDQGLQFLIQYYNGEERAKGNILERFSAQQFPDLHSELNLSSLELGDSALYFCASSGRVLETSGNRELFFGEGSRLTVL.

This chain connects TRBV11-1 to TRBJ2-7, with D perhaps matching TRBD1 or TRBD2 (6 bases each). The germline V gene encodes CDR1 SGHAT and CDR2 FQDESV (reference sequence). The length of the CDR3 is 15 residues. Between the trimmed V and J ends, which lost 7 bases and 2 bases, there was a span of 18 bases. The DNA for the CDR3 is TGTGCCAGCAACGCTAGGGGGGCAGCTACCTACGAGCAGTACTTC. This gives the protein CASNARGAATYEQYF. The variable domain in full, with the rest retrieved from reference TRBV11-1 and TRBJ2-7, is EAEVAQSPRYKITEKSQAVAFWCDPISGHATLYWYRQILGQGPELLVQFQDESVVDDSQLPKDRFSAERLKGVDSTLKIQPAELGDSAMYLCASNARGAATYEQYFGPGTRLTVT.

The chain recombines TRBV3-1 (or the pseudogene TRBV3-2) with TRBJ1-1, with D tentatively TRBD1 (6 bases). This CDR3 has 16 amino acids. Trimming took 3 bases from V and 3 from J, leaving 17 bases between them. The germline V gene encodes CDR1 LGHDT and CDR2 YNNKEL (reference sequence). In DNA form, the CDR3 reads TGTGCCAGCAGCCAGAGTTCACGGGGGCTGTACACTGAAGCTTTCTTT. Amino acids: CASSQSSRGLYTEAFF.

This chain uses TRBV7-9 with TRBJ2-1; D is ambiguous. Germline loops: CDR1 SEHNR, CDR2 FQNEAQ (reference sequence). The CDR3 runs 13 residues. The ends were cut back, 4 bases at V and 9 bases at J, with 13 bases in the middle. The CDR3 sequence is CASSSGLPGEQFF. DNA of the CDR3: TGTGCCAGCAGCTCGGGCCTCCCCGGTGAGCAGTTCTTC. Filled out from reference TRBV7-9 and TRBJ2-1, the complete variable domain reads DTGVSQNPRHKITKRGQNVTFRCDPISEHNRLYWYRQTLGQGPEFLTYFQNEAQLEKSRLLSDRFSAERPKGSFSTLEIQRTEQGDSAMYLCASSSGLPGEQFFGPGTRLTVL.

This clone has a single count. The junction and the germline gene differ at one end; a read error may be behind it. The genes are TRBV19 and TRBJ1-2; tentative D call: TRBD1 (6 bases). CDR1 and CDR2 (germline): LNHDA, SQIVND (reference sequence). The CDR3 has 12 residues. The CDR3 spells CASSIREAGASF. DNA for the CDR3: TGTGCCAGTAGTATCCGGGAGGCAGGGGCCTCGTTC.

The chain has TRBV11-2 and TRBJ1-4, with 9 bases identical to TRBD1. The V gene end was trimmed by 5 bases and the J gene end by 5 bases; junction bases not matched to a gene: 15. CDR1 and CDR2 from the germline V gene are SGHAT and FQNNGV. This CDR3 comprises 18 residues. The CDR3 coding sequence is TGTGCCAGCAGCCACTCCGGGACAGGGATCTTACTGAATGAAAAACTGTTTTTT. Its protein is CASSHSGTGILLNEKLFF.

The CDR3 loop reads CASSLALGHTGELFF. CDR3 DNA: TGTGCCAGCAGCTTAGCGTTAGGGCACACCGGGGAGCTGTTTTTT. The chain couples TRBV7-2 to TRBJ2-2; no firm D call. The CDR3 runs to 15 residues. Trimming shortened V by 0 bases and J by 3 bases, and 8 bases separated the two germline ends. Germline V gene sequence: CDR1 SGHTA, CDR2 FQGNSA.

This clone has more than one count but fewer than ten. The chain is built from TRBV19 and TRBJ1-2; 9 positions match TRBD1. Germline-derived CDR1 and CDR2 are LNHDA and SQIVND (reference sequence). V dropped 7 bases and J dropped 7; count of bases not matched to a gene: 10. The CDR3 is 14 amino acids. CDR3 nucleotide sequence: TGTGCCAGTAAGTCAGGGACAGGGTTGACTGGCTACACCTTC. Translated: CASKSGTGLTGYTF. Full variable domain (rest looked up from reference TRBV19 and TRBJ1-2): DGGITQSPKYLFRKEGQNVTLSCEQNLNHDAMYWYRQDPGQGLRLIYYSQIVNDFQKGDIAEGYSVSREKKESFPLTVTSAQKNPTAFYLCASKSGTGLTGYTFGSGTRLTVV.

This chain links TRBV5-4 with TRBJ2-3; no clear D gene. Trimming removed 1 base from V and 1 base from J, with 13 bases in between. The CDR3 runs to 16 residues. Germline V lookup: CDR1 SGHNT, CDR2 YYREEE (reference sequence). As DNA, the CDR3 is TGTGCCAGCAGCTTGTCCCTGGATAGTGGCACAGATACGCAGTATTTT. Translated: CASSLSLDSGTDTQYF.

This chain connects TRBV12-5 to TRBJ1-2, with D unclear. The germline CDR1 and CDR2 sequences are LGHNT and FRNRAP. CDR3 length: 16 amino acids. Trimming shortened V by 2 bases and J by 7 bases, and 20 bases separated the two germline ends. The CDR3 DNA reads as TGTGCTAGTGGTTTGCTAACTGGGAGGTTGGGGAGTGGCTACACCTTC. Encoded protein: CASGLLTGRLGSGYTF.